This T cell receptor beta chain was documented in a study of blood T cells in healthy people across ages. General study results and limits: Long-lived donors had more naive CD4+ cells and higher diversity than aged donors.

The CDR3 contains 15 residues. Per the germline V gene, CDR1 is KGHSH and CDR2 is LQKENI. Unmatched junction bases numbered 7, after V lost 3 bases and J lost 3 bases. This clonotype was seen repeatedly, ten times or more. Its antigen is as yet unknown. Alongside a J-beta primer mix, a sample-barcoded 5' primer served in a second PCR lasting roughly 6 to 11 cycles. TCRdb passed the 5' RACE reads through MiXCR, listing each CDR3 protein once. Among roughly 700,000 distinct CDR3 sequences listed, roughly 30% were seen once. Each individual donor underwent a draw of 8.5 to 10 milliliters of peripheral blood.

The clonotype originates from an elderly woman in good health. V is TRBV18 and J is TRBJ2-7; 8 bases align to TRBD2. Sequencing was performed on blood. The DNA of the CDR3 is TGTGCCAGCTCACCCGCCCGGGGGGGGAACTACGAGCAGTACTTC. Translated, it gives CASSPARGGNYEQYF.